This entry concerns a single T cell receptor beta chain. Its antigen remains unknown. The entry originates in a study of cytotoxic CD8 clonotypes in ibrutinib-treated CLL. Trimming removed 5 bases at V and 0 bases at J, with 11 bases between. The germline V gene encodes CDR1 MRHNA and CDR2 SNTAGT. This CDR3 has 14 residues. The study, taken as a whole, reports: In sustained-remission versus progressing patients, sampling times differed.

Some clones are missing from TCRdb's copy, which holds only in-frame ones; the method was immunoSEQ multiplex PCR. The table shows approximately 350,000 clones, with over 60% occurring only once. The source of this sequence is a human donor with chronic lymphocytic leukemia. The chain is built from TRBV6-4 and TRBJ2-7, with D possibly being TRBD1 or TRBD2 (5 bases each). This specimen consisted of PBMCs, obtained after 36 months of ibrutinib treatment. CDR3 residues: CASSPGTNSYEQYF. The CDR3 DNA follows: TGTGCCAGCAGTCCGGGGACGAACTCCTACGAGCAGTACTTC.